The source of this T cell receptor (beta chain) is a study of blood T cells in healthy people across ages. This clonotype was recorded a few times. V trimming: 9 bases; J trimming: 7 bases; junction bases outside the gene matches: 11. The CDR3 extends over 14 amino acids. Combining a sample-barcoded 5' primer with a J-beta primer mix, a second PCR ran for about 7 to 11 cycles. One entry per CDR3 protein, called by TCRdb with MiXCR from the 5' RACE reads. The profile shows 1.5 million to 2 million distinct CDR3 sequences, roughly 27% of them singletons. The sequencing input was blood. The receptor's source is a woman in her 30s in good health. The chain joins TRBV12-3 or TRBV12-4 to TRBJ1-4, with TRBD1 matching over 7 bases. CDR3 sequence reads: CASNQGGSGEKLFF. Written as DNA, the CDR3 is TGTGCCAGTAATCAGGGGGGATCTGGTGAAAAACTGTTTTTT.